These 7 T cell receptor beta chains originate from one sample sequenced in a study of blood T cells in healthy people across ages. The second PCR ran about 6 to 12 cycles with a sample-barcoded 5' primer and J-beta primers. TCRdb fed the 5' RACE reads into MiXCR, producing one record per CDR3 protein. Of around 800,000 distinct CDR3 sequences in the sample, about 45% were seen once. The sequenced sample was blood. These receptors came from an elderly man in good health.

Remarks on this clonotype: At one boundary the junction diverges from the germline segment, which might be a read error. The J gene is TRBJ2-5, the V gene TRBV5-1, with 9 bases that match TRBD2. From germline, CDR1 is SGHRS and CDR2 YFSETQ. This CDR3 region has 16 residues. CDR3 nucleotide sequence: TGCGCCAGCGGCTTGGGAGTTGGTAGCGGGAGTGAGACCCAGTACTTC. This codes for CASGLGVGSGSETQYF. The variable domain in full, with the rest retrieved from reference TRBV5-1 and TRBJ2-5, is KAGVTQTPRYLIKTRGQQVTLSCSPISGHRSVSWYQQTPGQGLQFLFEYFSETQRNKGNFPGRFSGRQFSNSRSEMNVSTLELGDSALYLCASGLGVGSGSETQYFGPGTRLLVL.

This chain uses TRBV7-2 with TRBJ2-7; perhaps TRBD2 as D (5 bases). Trimming removed 0 bases at V and 3 bases at J, with 12 bases between. This CDR3 has 15 amino acids. Germline-derived CDR1 and CDR2 are SGHTA and FQGNSA. CDR3 sequence (DNA): TGTGCCAGCAGCTTAGCGCAGGACTCCCGCTACGAGCAGTACTTC. Its translation: CASSLAQDSRYEQYF.

This sequence joins TRBV12-3 or TRBV12-4 and TRBJ1-3; TRBD1 might be the D (6 bases). The V end was cut by 7 bases, the J end by 4 bases, with 23 bases between. This CDR3 has 17 residues. Here the CDR3 reads CASTPFGGGGLGNTIYF. DNA for the CDR3: TGTGCCAGCACCCCCTTTGGCGGTGGGGGGCTCGGAAACACCATATATTTT.

This clonotype was detected once. The chain carries TRBV15 and TRBJ2-4; D is unresolved. The CDR3 covers 14 residues. The germline V gene has CDR1 LNHNV and CDR2 YYDKDF (reference sequence). The V end was cut by 3 bases, the J end by 13 bases, with 19 bases between. The CDR3 protein is CATSRDDPYNEQYF. CDR3 DNA: TGTGCCACCAGCAGGGACGACCCCTACAATGAGCAGTACTTC. The variable domain in full, completed from reference TRBV15 and TRBJ2-4, reads DAMVIQNPRYQVTQFGKPVTLSCSQTLNHNVMYWYQQKSSQAPKLLFHYYDKDFNNEADTPDNFQSRRPNTSFCFLDIRSPGLGDTAMYLCATSRDDPYNEQYFGAGTRLSVL.

V and J are TRBV7-2 and TRBJ2-3; D gene ambiguous. Germline CDR1 SGHTA, CDR2 FQGNSA. This CDR3 is built from 15 residues. The ends were cut back, 1 base at V and 2 bases at J, with 10 bases in the middle. The CDR3 loop is CASSLDPDPTDTQYF. The DNA of the CDR3 is TGTGCCAGCAGCTTAGATCCAGACCCCACAGATACGCAGTATTTT.

The rearrangement uses TRBV10-3 and TRBJ2-7, with D possibly being TRBD1 (5 bases). CDR3 length: 12 amino acids. The V gene's germline CDR1 is ENHRY and CDR2 SYGVKD. Trimming took off 3 bases at V and 2 bases at J, with 5 bases between the two ends. The CDR3 bases are TGTGCCATCAGTGACAGGGCCTACGAGCAGTACTTC. It codes for CAISDRAYEQYF.

This chain links TRBV30 with TRBJ1-6, with D hard to call. This CDR3 spans 11 amino acids. The V end lost 2 bases, the J end lost 9 bases, and 5 bases lay between the germline ends. Germline CDR1 and CDR2: GTSNPN and SVGIG (reference sequence). In DNA, the CDR3 is TGTGCCTGGAGTTTAGGTTCACCCCTCCACTTT. Its protein product is CAWSLGSPLHF.